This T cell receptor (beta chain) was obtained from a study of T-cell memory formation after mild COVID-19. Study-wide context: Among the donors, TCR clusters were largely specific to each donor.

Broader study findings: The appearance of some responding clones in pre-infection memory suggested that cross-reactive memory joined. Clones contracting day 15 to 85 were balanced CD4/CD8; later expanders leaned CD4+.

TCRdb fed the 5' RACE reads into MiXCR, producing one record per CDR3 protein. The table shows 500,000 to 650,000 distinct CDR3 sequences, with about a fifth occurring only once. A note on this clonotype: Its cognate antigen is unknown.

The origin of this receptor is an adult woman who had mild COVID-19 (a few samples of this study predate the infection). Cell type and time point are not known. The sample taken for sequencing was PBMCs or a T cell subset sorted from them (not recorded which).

The CDR3 DNA reads as TGTGCCAGCAGTTATGGCGCAGGAGAGGTGTATGGCTACACCTTC. Residues: CASSYGAGEVYGYTF. The chain links TRBV12-3 or TRBV12-4 to TRBJ1-2; D remains ambiguous. The CDR3 extends over 15 amino acids. Trimming shortened V by 4 bases and J by 5 bases, and 17 bases separated the two germline ends.